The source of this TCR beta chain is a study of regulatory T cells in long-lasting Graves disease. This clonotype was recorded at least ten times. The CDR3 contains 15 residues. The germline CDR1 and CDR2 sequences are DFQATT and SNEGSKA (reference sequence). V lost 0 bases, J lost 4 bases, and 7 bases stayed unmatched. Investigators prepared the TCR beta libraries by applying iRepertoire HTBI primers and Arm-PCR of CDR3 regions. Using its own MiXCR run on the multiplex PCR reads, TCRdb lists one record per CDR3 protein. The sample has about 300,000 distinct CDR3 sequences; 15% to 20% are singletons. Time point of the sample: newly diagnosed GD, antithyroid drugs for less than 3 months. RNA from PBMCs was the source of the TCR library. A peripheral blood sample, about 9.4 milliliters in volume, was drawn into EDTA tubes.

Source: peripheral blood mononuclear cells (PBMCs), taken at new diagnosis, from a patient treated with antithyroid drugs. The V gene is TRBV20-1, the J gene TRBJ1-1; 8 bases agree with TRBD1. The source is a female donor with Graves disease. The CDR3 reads CSARDPRGQGTEAFF. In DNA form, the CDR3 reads TGCAGTGCTAGAGACCCCAGGGGGCAAGGCACTGAAGCTTTCTTT.